The 23 T cell receptor beta chains below all came from one sample that was sequenced in a study of CD4 and CD8 cells across lung adenocarcinoma regions. TCRdb itself ran the PCR reads through MiXCR, one entry per CDR3 protein. The repertoire holds over 10,000 distinct CDR3 sequences, with around half as singletons. The sequencing sample was made of CD8+ T cells from the center of a lung tumor. All receptors derive from a female donor with lung adenocarcinoma. The CD4 and CD8 labels of this study may be unreliable.

The chain links TRBV10-3 to TRBJ1-2, with D possibly TRBD1 on 5 matching bases. V gave up 4 bases and J gave up 8 bases, with 14 bases separating them. This CDR3 has 13 residues. Germline lookup yields CDR1 ENHRY and CDR2 SYGVKD. CDR3 in DNA: TGTGCCATCAGTGGGGGACGAGGCGGAGGCTACACCTTC. Amino acid sequence: CAISGGRGGGYTF.

The chain is built from TRBV6-1 and TRBJ2-5; TRBD1 matches 7 bases. The ends lost 6 bases at V and 5 bases at J; junction bases unmatched: 6. The CDR3 sequence is 13 residues long. CDR1 and CDR2 from the germline V gene are MNHNS and SASEGT. In nucleotides, the CDR3 is TGTGCCAGCAGACAGGGGAGCGCGGAGACCCAGTACTTC. Encoded protein: CASRQGSAETQYF.

The chain couples TRBV10-3 to TRBJ2-1; 8 nucleotides match TRBD1. The end of the DNA is better explained by TRBJ2-5, so the J call may be wrong. The CDR3 extends over 13 amino acids. The germline gives CDR1 ENHRY, CDR2 SYGVKD. CDR3: CAISPDRGETQYF. CDR3 in DNA: TGTGCCATCAGCCCCGACAGGGGAGAGACCCAGTACTTC.

In nucleotides, the CDR3 is TGTGCCAGCAGCTGGGGCAGCGGGAGACAAGAGACCCAGTACTTC. Amino acid sequence: CASSWGSGRQETQYF. The rearrangement joins TRBV7-2 to TRBJ2-1; 8 nucleotides align to TRBD2. Matching the DNA end better, TRBJ2-5 makes the J call doubtful. Germline V gene data show CDR1 as SGHTA and CDR2 as FQGNSA. The CDR3 length is 15 residues.

Relative to its sample, this clonotype is medium-sized. The chain combines TRBV6-5 with TRBJ1-1; possibly TRBD1 for D (5 bases). Trimming pared 2 bases from V and 3 bases from J, leaving 13 bases between. Germline CDR1 reads MNHEY; CDR2 reads SVGAGI. This CDR3 region has 15 residues. CDR3 coding DNA: TGTGCCAGCAGTTACCGGACACTCCCGGACACTGAAGCTTTCTTT. This sequence encodes CASSYRTLPDTEAFF.

The rearrangement uses TRBV6-5 and TRBJ2-3; perhaps TRBD2 as D (6 bases). The J call may be wrong; the DNA end is better matched by TRBJ2-1. CDR1 is MNHEY and CDR2 is SVGAGI in the germline V gene. This CDR3 is 16 amino acids long. The CDR3 protein is CASSYSMVADYNEQFF. For the CDR3, the DNA is TGTGCCAGCAGTTACTCGATGGTAGCGGACTACAATGAGCAGTTCTTC.

The V call is TRBV6-1, the J call TRBJ2-1; 13 bases agree with TRBD2. TRBJ2-7 matches the DNA end more closely, so the J call is doubtful. The V gene's germline CDR1 is MNHNS and CDR2 SASEGT. This CDR3 comprises 17 residues. CDR3 sequence reads: CASSDGTSGADGYEQYF. The DNA for the CDR3 is TGTGCCAGCAGTGACGGGACTAGCGGGGCCGATGGGTACGAGCAGTACTTC.

The CDR3 sequence is CASSESKRTSGREVGELFF. The CDR3 DNA reads TGCGCCAGCAGTGAGTCGAAAAGGACTAGCGGGAGGGAGGTCGGGGAGCTGTTTTTT. The chain couples TRBV10-1 to TRBJ2-2; 15 nucleotides align to TRBD2. Germline V lookup: CDR1 WNHNN, CDR2 SYGVQD (reference sequence). The CDR3 loop spans 19 amino acids. Losses at the gene ends were 0 bases for V and 7 bases for J; bases not matched to a gene: 9.

V and J are TRBV28 and TRBJ2-5; TRBD2 matches at 8 bases. Germline-derived CDR1 and CDR2 are MDHEN and SYDVKM. J was trimmed by 3 bases and V by 2 bases; bases with no gene match: 5. CDR3 length: 15 amino acids. DNA of the CDR3: TGTGCCAGCAGTTTAGCGGGAGGCCCGAAAGAGACCCAGTACTTC. Its protein is CASSLAGGPKETQYF.

This chain connects TRBV6-1 to TRBJ2-2, with TRBD2 matching 9 bases. The germline V gene has CDR1 MNHNS and CDR2 SASEGT. The trim removed 0 bases at V and 4 bases at J, leaving 0 bases unmatched. The CDR3 is made up of 15 amino acids. CDR3 bases: TGTGCCAGCAGTGAAGCTAGCGGGAGCACCGGGGAGCTGTTTTTT. Protein product: CASSEASGSTGELFF.

In its sample, this clonotype was seen a few times. The CDR3 coding sequence is TGTGCCAGCAGTTACTTCCGCACAGATACGCAGTATTTT. It encodes CASSYFRTDTQYF. V usage is TRBV6-5 and J usage is TRBJ2-3; D remains ambiguous. The CDR3 covers 13 residues. With 1 base removed from V and 1 base from J, the gap between germline ends came to 3 bases. Germline V gene lookup returns CDR1 MNHEY and CDR2 SVGAGI.

This clonotype was detected many times. V gene TRBV6-1 combines with J gene TRBJ1-2, with D perhaps matching TRBD1 (6 bases). In germline, CDR1 is MNHNS, CDR2 SASEGT. This CDR3 spans 14 amino acids. V lost 4 bases and J 6 bases, leaving 15 bases between the germline ends. The CDR3 is CASSGPGQVHGYTF. DNA of the CDR3: TGTGCCAGCAGTGGACCGGGACAAGTCCATGGCTACACCTTC.

The chain links TRBV7-2 to TRBJ2-1; no reliable D call. Germline V gene data show CDR1 as SGHTA and CDR2 as FQGNSA. CDR3 length: 13 amino acids. With 6 bases removed from V and 5 bases from J, the gap between germline ends came to 11 bases. CDR3: CASRQGPNNEQFF. The CDR3 coding sequence is TGTGCCAGCAGACAAGGACCGAACAATGAGCAGTTCTTC.

V and J are TRBV10-1 and TRBJ2-1; 7 bases fit TRBD1. Germline V gene data show CDR1 as WNHNN and CDR2 as SYGVQD (reference sequence). The V gene end was trimmed by 10 bases and the J gene end by 6 bases; junction bases not matched to a gene: 6. The length of the CDR3 is 12 residues. The CDR3 nucleotides read TGCGCCACCTCGACAGGGTCCAATGAGCAGTTCTTC. Translation: CATSTGSNEQFF.

The chain is built from TRBV6-5 and TRBJ2-3, with 10 nucleotides matching TRBD2. CDR1 is MNHEY, CDR2 SVGAGI, per germline. This CDR3 region has 16 residues. With 3 bases clipped from V and 9 bases from J, the junction kept 12 bases outside the gene matches. Here the CDR3 reads CASSYRTSGARNTQYF. The CDR3, as DNA: TGTGCCAGCAGTTATCGAACTAGCGGGGCTCGAAACACGCAGTATTTT.

The chain has TRBV27 and TRBJ1-1; a weak D match, TRBD1 (6 bases). The germline V gene encodes CDR1 MNHEY and CDR2 SMNVEV (reference sequence). Between the trimmed V and J ends, which lost 4 bases and 5 bases, there was a span of 11 bases. CDR3 length: 13 residues. CDR3 sequence reads: CASSWATGTEAFF. CDR3 sequence (DNA): TGTGCCAGCAGTTGGGCAACAGGGACTGAAGCTTTCTTT.

On this clonotype: The junction and the germline gene differ at one end; a read error may be behind it. CDR3: CAGSGGRDPETQYF. DNA for the CDR3: TGCGCGGGGAGCGGGGGGCGTGACCCAGAGACCCAGTACTTT. The gene calls are TRBV10-2 and TRBJ2-5; 9 nucleotides line up with TRBD2. This CDR3 has 14 amino acids. Germline loops: CDR1 WSHSY, CDR2 SAAADI.

A single count supports this clonotype. The rearrangement links TRBV6-5 to TRBJ2-7, with TRBD1 identical over 7 bases. This CDR3 comprises 14 residues. Trimming took 4 bases from V and 0 from J; bases not matched to a gene: 3. CDR1 MNHEY and CDR2 SVGAGI come from the germline V gene. Here the CDR3 reads CASSSGTASYEQYF. The DNA for the CDR3 is TGTGCCAGCAGTTCCGGGACAGCCTCCTACGAGCAGTACTTC.

This clonotype was detected a few times. The chain employs TRBV30 and TRBJ2-1, with D possibly being TRBD2 (5 bases). This CDR3 spans 12 amino acids. The germline gives CDR1 GTSNPN, CDR2 SVGIG (reference sequence). The V end was cut by 5 bases, the J end by 7 bases, with 12 bases between. The CDR3 region has the DNA TGTGCCTGGGGAGAACTAGGTAATGAGCAGTTCTTC. As protein: CAWGELGNEQFF.

The chain links TRBV6-1 to TRBJ2-2; perhaps TRBD2 as D (5 bases). The last part of the DNA fits TRBJ2-3 better; the J call may be wrong. The germline CDR1 and CDR2 sequences are MNHNS and SASEGT. CDR3 length: 14 amino acids. The CDR3 protein is CASKETVITGEQYF. CDR3 in DNA: TGTGCCAGCAAAGAGACTGTGATCACCGGGGAGCAGTATTTT.

This clonotype appeared many times. The germline gene is not matched at one end of the junction; a read error may be the cause. This chain connects TRBV7-7 to TRBJ2-3, with D tentatively TRBD2 (5 bases). Germline loops: CDR1 SSHAT, CDR2 FNYEAQ (reference sequence). This CDR3 has 13 residues. The CDR3 region is CASSLREPDTQYF. DNA for the CDR3: TGTGCTAGCAGCTTACGGGAACCAGATACGCAGTATTTT.

The gene calls are TRBV4-1 and TRBJ2-1, with 10 bases fitting TRBD2. The last part of the DNA fits TRBJ2-5 better; the J call may be wrong. The CDR3 runs 16 residues. In germline, CDR1 is MGHRA, CDR2 YSYEKL. The CDR3 is CASSQELAGVPETQYF. The CDR3 coding sequence is TGCGCCAGCAGCCAAGAGCTAGCGGGAGTACCAGAGACCCAGTACTTC.

This clonotype has more than one count but fewer than ten. The chain employs TRBV4-1 and TRBJ2-1, with 11 bases aligning to TRBD2. The trim removed 0 bases at V and 4 bases at J, leaving 2 bases unmatched. Germline V gene sequence: CDR1 MGHRA, CDR2 YSYEKL. This CDR3 region has 16 residues. The CDR3 protein is CASSQDSSGGYNEQFF. CDR3 nucleotide sequence: TGCGCCAGCAGCCAAGACTCTAGCGGGGGGTACAATGAGCAGTTCTTC.